This T cell receptor (beta chain) was identified during a study of vaccination and CD4 T cells after COVID-19. The J segment lost 4 bases and the V segment lost 1 base, leaving 10 bases of the junction unmatched. Per the germline V gene, CDR1 is SGHNT and CDR2 is YENEEA. The CDR3 contains 17 residues. The Oncomine TCR Beta short-read assay sequenced DNA from cultured CD4+ T cells. TCRdb re-called the PCR reads with MiXCR, one entry per CDR3 protein. The sample includes roughly 20,000 distinct CDR3 sequences, more than 20% seen only once; the top ten take under 13%. With respect to this clonotype: Antigen unknown.

Treatment defined: approximately 10-day PBMC culture with coronavirus spike peptide pools or control peptides (ViraFEST assay). Half of the medium was exchanged for fresh IL-2 medium, first on day 3 and then on day 7. Sequenced material: cultured CD4+ T cells from blood. This clonotype was sampled from a human donor with COVID-19. V and J are TRBV11-3 and TRBJ1-1; 9 nucleotides match TRBD1. In DNA, the CDR3 is TGTGCCAGCAGCTTAGGCGGGACAGGGTACGAGGGCACTGAAGCTTTCTTT. Its translation: CASSLGGTGYEGTEAFF.